The sequence of this TCR beta chain was determined in a study of human T cells and chemical hapten exposure. As for the study in general: After 6 days, upper back 0.01% DPC patch tests were scored. Study-wide findings and caveats: Compared to controls, expanded TCRs made significantly more large clusters of similar CDR3s.

This clonotype was seen more than once but under ten times. Its antigen remains unknown. Germline CDR1 reads MDHEN; CDR2 reads SYDVKM. J lost 2 bases, V lost 5 bases, and 3 bases had no gene match. There are 13 residues in the CDR3. Each CDR3 protein gets one entry after TCRdb re-called the RACE reads with MiXCR. The repertoire includes about 180,000 distinct CDR3 sequences, about 31% of them detected once, and roughly 3% sits in the top ten. Specified time point: pre-sensitization, week 0. Treatment denoted: therapeutic diphenylcyclopropenone sensitization with weekly scalp DPC. Blood sampling occurred before each patch-test application.

The gene calls are TRBV28 and TRBJ2-7, with 7 nucleotides matching TRBD1. The sequence was obtained from a woman aged 25 to 39 with alopecia areata. Some clones in this sample may be carry-over from other donors' samples. Sequenced here: whole blood, sampled in connection with sensitization to the hapten diphenylcyclopropenone (DPC). In nucleotides, the CDR3 is TGTGCCAGCAGTGGGGACAGAGCCTACGAGCAGTACTTC. Its protein is CASSGDRAYEQYF.